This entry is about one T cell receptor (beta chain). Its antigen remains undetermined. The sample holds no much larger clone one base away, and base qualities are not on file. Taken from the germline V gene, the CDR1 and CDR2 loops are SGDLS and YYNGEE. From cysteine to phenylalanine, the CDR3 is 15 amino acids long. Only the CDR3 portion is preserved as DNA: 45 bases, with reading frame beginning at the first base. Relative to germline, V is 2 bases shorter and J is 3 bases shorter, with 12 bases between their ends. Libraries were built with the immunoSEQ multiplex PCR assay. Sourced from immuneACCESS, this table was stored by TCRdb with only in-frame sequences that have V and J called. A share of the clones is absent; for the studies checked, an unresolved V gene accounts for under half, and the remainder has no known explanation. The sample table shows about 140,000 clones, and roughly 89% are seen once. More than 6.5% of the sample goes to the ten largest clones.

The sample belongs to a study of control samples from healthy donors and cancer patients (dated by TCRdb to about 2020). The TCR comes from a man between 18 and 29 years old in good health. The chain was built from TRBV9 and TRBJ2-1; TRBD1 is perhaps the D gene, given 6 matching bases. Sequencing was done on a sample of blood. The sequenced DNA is TGTGCCAGCAGCGTTGGTAAGGACAGCTACAATGAGCAGTTCTTC. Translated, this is CASSVGKDSYNEQFF. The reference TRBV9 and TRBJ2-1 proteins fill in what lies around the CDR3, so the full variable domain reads DSGVTQTPKHLITATGQRVTLRCSPRSGDLSVYWYQQSLDQGLQFLIQYYNGEERAKGNILERFSAQQFPDLHSELNLSSLELGDSALYFCASSVGKDSYNEQFFGPGTRLTVL.